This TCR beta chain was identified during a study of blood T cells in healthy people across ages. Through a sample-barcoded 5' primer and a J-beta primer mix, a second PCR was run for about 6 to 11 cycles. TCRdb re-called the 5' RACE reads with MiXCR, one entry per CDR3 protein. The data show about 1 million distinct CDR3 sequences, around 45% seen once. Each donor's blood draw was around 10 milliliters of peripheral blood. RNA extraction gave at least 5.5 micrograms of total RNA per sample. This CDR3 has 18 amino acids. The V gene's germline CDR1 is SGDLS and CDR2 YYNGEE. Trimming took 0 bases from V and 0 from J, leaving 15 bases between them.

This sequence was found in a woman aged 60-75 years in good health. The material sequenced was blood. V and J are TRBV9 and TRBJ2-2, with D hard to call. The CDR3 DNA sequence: TGTGCCAGCAGCGTAGGAGGACGGCTCCGTGCGAACACCGGGGAGCTGTTTTTT. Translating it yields CASSVGGRLRANTGELFF.